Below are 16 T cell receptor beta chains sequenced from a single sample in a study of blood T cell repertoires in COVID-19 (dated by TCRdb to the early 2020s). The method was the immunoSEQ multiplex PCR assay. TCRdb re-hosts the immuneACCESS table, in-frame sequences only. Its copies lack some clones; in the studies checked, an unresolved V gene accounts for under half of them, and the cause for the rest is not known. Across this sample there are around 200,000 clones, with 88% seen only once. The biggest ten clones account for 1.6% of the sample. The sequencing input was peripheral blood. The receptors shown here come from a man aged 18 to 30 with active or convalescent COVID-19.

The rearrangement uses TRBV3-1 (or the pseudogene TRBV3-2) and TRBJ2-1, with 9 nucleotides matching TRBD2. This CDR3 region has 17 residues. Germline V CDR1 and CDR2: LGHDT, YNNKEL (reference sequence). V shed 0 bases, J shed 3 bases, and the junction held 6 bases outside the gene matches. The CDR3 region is CASSQDTLAGYYNEQFF. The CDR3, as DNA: TGTGCCAGCAGCCAAGATACCCTAGCGGGATACTACAATGAGCAGTTCTTC.

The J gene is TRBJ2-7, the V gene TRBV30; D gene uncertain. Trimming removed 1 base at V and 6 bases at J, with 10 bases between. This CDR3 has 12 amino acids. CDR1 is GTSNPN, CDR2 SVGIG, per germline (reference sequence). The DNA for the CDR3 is TGTGCCTGGAGTGCAGGCAGAGCCGAGCAGTACTTC. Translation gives CAWSAGRAEQYF.

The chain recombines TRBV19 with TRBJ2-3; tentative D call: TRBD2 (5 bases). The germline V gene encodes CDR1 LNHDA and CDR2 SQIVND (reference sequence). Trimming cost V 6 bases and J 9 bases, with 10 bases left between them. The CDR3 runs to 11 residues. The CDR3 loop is CASRVGVTQYF. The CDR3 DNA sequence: TGTGCCAGTAGAGTCGGGGTCACGCAGTATTTT.

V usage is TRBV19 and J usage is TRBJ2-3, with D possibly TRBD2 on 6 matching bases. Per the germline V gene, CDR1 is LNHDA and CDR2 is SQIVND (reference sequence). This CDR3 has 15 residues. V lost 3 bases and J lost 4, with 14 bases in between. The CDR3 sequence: CASSMRETQADTQYF. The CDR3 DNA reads TGTGCCAGTAGTATGCGGGAAACTCAGGCAGATACGCAGTATTTT.

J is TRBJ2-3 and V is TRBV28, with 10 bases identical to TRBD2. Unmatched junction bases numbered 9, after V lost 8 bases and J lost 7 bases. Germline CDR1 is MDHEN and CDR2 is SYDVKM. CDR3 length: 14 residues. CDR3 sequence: CASRLAGVRNTQYF. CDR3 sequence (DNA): TGTGCCAGCCGTCTAGCGGGAGTCCGAAATACGCAGTATTTT.

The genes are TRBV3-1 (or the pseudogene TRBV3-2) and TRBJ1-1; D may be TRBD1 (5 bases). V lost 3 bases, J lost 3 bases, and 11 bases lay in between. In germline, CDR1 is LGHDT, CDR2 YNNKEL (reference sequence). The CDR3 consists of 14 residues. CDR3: CASSHPAGHTEAFF. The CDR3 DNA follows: TGTGCCAGCAGCCACCCGGCGGGGCACACTGAAGCTTTCTTT.

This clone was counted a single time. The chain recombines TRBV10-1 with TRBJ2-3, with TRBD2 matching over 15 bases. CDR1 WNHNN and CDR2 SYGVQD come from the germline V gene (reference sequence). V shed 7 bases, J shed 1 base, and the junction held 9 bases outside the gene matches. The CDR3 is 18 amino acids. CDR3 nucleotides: TGCGCCAGCAACGGGACTAGCGGGGGGACGGGCTGCACAGATACGCAGTATTTT. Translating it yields CASNGTSGGTGCTDTQYF.

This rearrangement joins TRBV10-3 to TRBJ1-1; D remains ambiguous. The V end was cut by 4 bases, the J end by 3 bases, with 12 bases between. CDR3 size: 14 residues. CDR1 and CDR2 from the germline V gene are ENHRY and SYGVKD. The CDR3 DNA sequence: TGTGCCATCAGTGGGAACAGTGGGCACACTGAAGCTTTCTTT. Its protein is CAISGNSGHTEAFF.

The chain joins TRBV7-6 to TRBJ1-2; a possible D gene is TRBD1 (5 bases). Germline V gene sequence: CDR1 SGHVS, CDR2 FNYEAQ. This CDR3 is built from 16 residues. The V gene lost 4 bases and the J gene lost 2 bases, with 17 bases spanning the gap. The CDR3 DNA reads TGTGCCAGCAGCTCAAGACCGGGACTGTTCAACTATGGCTACACCTTC. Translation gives CASSSRPGLFNYGYTF.

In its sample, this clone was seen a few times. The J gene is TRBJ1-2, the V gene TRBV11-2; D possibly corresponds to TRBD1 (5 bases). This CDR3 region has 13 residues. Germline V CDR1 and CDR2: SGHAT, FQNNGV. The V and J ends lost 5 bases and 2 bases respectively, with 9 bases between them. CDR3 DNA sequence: TGTGCCAGCAGCCCGCAGGGCAACTATGGCTACACCTTC. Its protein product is CASSPQGNYGYTF.

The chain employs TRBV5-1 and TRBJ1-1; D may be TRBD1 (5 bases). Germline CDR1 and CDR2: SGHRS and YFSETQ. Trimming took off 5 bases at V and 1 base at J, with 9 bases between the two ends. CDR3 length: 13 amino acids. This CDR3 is CASSPGQNTEAFF. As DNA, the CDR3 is TGCGCCAGCAGTCCAGGACAGAACACTGAAGCTTTCTTT.

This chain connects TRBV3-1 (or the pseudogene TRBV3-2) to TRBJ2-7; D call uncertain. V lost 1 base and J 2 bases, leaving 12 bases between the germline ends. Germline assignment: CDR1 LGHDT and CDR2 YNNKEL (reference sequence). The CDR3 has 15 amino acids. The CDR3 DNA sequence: TGTGCCAGCAGCCAAGGAGGCATCGGCCCCTACGAGCAGTACTTC. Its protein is CASSQGGIGPYEQYF.

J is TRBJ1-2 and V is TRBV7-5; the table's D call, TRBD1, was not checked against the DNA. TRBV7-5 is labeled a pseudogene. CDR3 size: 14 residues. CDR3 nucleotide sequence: TGTGTCAGAAGCTTAGACAGGGGAATAGACGGCTACACCTTC. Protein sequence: CVRSLDRGIDGYTF.

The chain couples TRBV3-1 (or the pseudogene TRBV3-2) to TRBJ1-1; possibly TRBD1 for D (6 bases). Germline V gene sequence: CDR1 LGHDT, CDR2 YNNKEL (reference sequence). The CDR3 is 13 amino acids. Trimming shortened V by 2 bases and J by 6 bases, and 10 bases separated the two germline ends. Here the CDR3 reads CASSQYRVSEAFF. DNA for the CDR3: TGTGCCAGCAGCCAATACAGGGTCTCTGAAGCTTTCTTT.

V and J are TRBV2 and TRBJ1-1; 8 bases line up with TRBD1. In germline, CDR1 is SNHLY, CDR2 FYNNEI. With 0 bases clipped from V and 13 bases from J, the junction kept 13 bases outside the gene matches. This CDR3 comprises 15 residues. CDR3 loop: CASSEALGTGVKGFF. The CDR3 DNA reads TGTGCCAGCAGTGAAGCGCTTGGGACAGGCGTGAAAGGTTTCTTT.

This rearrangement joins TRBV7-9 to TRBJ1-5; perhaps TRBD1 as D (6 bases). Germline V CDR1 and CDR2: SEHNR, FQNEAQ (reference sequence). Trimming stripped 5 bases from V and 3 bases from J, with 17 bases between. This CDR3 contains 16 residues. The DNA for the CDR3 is TGTGCCAGCAGCCAATCTGCTACAGGGAACAATCAGCCCCAGCATTTT. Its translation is CASSQSATGNNQPQHF. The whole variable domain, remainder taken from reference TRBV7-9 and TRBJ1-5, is DTGVSQNPRHKITKRGQNVTFRCDPISEHNRLYWYRQTLGQGPEFLTYFQNEAQLEKSRLLSDRFSAERPKGSFSTLEIQRTEQGDSAMYLCASSQSATGNNQPQHFGDGTRLSIL.